The 14 T cell receptor beta chains below were found in one sample sequenced in a study of siplizumab effects on memory and regulatory T cells. TCRdb keeps only in-frame clones here, not all; method: immunoSEQ multiplex PCR. This sample has 70,000 to 100,000 clones, with roughly 93% found just once. Sequenced material: CD8+ T cells sorted from blood. These receptors were collected from a human donor in good health.

This chain links TRBV7-6 with TRBJ2-1; TRBD2 might be the D (5 bases). Trimming cost V 3 bases and J 3 bases, with 9 bases left between them. From germline, CDR1 is SGHVS and CDR2 FNYEAQ. This CDR3 comprises 14 residues. This CDR3 reads CASSFFGDYNEQFF. CDR3 bases: TGTGCCAGCAGCTTTTTCGGGGACTACAATGAGCAGTTCTTC.

This clone was picked up a small number of times. V is TRBV19 and J is TRBJ2-2, with TRBD1 identical over 9 bases. The germline V gene has CDR1 LNHDA and CDR2 SQIVND (reference sequence). V gave up 8 bases and J gave up 6 bases; unmatched junction bases: 4. The CDR3 runs to 13 residues. The CDR3 nucleotides read TGTGCCAGTGATCGACAGGGGGCCGGGGAGCTGTTTTTT. This codes for CASDRQGAGELFF. Combining the CDR3 with reference TRBV19 and TRBJ2-2 gives the whole variable domain DGGITQSPKYLFRKEGQNVTLSCEQNLNHDAMYWYRQDPGQGLRLIYYSQIVNDFQKGDIAEGYSVSREKKESFPLTVTSAQKNPTAFYLCASDRQGAGELFFGEGSRLTVL.

The chain combines TRBV11-3 with TRBJ2-1; D is perhaps TRBD1 or TRBD2 (5 bases each). The germline CDR1 and CDR2 sequences are SGHNT and YENEEA. The CDR3 sequence is 16 residues long. V lost 5 bases, J lost 0 bases, and 14 bases lay in between. CDR3 nucleotide sequence: TGTGCCAGCAGCCGAGGGGCGGACGCCTCCTACAATGAGCAGTTCTTC. It specifies CASSRGADASYNEQFF.

This clone was recorded only once. This chain connects TRBV6-6 to TRBJ2-6, with D possibly TRBD1 on 6 matching bases. Trimming shortened V by 6 bases and J by 2 bases, and 8 bases separated the two germline ends. The CDR3 loop spans 14 amino acids. Germline V lookup: CDR1 MNHNY, CDR2 SVGAGI (reference sequence). In DNA form, the CDR3 reads TGTGCCAGCAGCGAGGGGGCTGGGGCCAACGTCCTGACTTTC. Translated, it gives CASSEGAGANVLTF.

The chain employs TRBV4-3 and TRBJ1-5, with TRBD1 matching over 8 bases. The CDR3 runs to 16 residues. Germline trimming cut 0 bases from V and 3 bases from J; bases unmatched to any gene: 4. From germline, CDR1 is LGHNA and CDR2 YSLEER. The CDR3 nucleotides are TGCGCCAGCAGCCAAGAGGGGACAGGTAACAATCAGCCCCAGCATTTT. Translated, it gives CASSQEGTGNNQPQHF.

V usage is TRBV4-3 and J usage is TRBJ2-1, with 10 bases lining up with TRBD2. Trimming took 0 bases from V and 4 from J; bases not matched to a gene: 3. CDR3 length: 16 amino acids. Per the germline V gene, CDR1 is LGHNA and CDR2 is YSLEER. Written as DNA, the CDR3 is TGCGCCAGCAGCCAAGATGGTAGCGGGAGGTACAATGAGCAGTTCTTC. Translating gives CASSQDGSGRYNEQFF.

The chain recombines TRBV27 with TRBJ2-1, with D possibly being TRBD2 (6 bases). The CDR3 has 16 amino acids. V gave up 0 bases and J gave up 8 bases, with 17 bases separating them. Germline CDR1 is MNHEY and CDR2 is SMNVEV (reference sequence). CDR3 nucleotide sequence: TGTGCCAGCAGTTTATCAGGGGCGCGGGGCTCGTATGAGCAGTTCTTC. It specifies CASSLSGARGSYEQFF.

The chain carries TRBV6-1 and TRBJ2-7; 10 bases agree with TRBD2. The germline CDR1 and CDR2 sequences are MNHNS and SASEGT. The V gene end was trimmed by 2 bases and the J gene end by 5 bases; junction bases not matched to a gene: 12. The CDR3 length is 17 residues. The CDR3 protein is CASSEWASGSILHEQYF. The CDR3 DNA follows: TGTGCCAGCAGTGAATGGGCTAGCGGGAGTATTCTCCACGAGCAGTACTTC.

This chain connects TRBV7-2 to TRBJ2-3, with no clear D. CDR1 and CDR2 (germline): SGHTA, FQGNSA. V lost 1 base and J lost 11, with 16 bases in between. The CDR3 extends over 14 amino acids. This CDR3 reads CASSLGLSILGQYF. The CDR3 nucleotides read TGTGCCAGCAGCTTAGGCCTTTCGATCCTGGGGCAGTATTTT.

The rearrangement joins TRBV30 to TRBJ2-7; tentatively, D is TRBD1 (8 bases). The germline V gene has CDR1 GTSNPN and CDR2 SVGIG (reference sequence). Trimming cost V 5 bases and J 6 bases, with 20 bases left between them. This CDR3 has 14 residues. This CDR3 is CAWGSGTGPPEQYF. The CDR3 DNA reads TGTGCCTGGGGGAGCGGGACAGGCCCTCCCGAGCAGTACTTC. Combining the CDR3 with reference TRBV30 and TRBJ2-7 gives the whole variable domain SQTIHQWPATLVQPVGSPLSLECTVEGTSNPNLYWYRQAAGRGLQLLFYSVGIGQISSEVPQNLSASRPQDRQFILSSKKLLLSDSGFYLCAWGSGTGPPEQYFGPGTRLTVT.

The chain links TRBV30 to TRBJ2-1; no clear D. The germline CDR1 and CDR2 sequences are GTSNPN and SVGIG (reference sequence). The V gene lost 8 bases and the J gene lost 2 bases, with 13 bases spanning the gap. This CDR3 is 13 amino acids long. CDR3 sequence: CAGTAHTYNEQFF. The CDR3 bases are TGTGCCGGCACAGCGCACACCTACAATGAGCAGTTCTTC.

This chain connects TRBV7-9 to TRBJ1-1; 9 bases map to TRBD1. The junction had 5 bases not matched to a gene; V was cut back by 5 bases and J by 4 bases. This CDR3 has 14 residues. CDR1 is SEHNR, CDR2 FQNEAQ, per germline (reference sequence). The CDR3 loop reads CASSTTGGGTEAFF. In DNA, the CDR3 is TGTGCCAGCAGCACTACAGGGGGCGGCACTGAAGCTTTCTTT.

The gene calls are TRBV11-1 and TRBJ2-7; perhaps TRBD2 as D (6 bases). The V gene's germline CDR1 is SGHAT and CDR2 FQDESV (reference sequence). The germline V and J ends were trimmed by 2 bases and 6 bases, with 17 bases remaining between them. This CDR3 has 15 amino acids. CDR3 in amino acids: CASSLSVGRGLEQYF. The CDR3 DNA is TGTGCCAGCAGCTTAAGTGTGGGTCGGGGACTCGAGCAGTACTTC.

The table lists this clone with a few counts. The chain joins TRBV21-1 to TRBJ1-1. TRBV21-1 corresponds to a pseudogene. The length of the CDR3 is 15 residues. The CDR3 bases are TGTGCCAGCAGCAAAGGGGCGGTATCGAACACTGAAGCTTTCTTT. It codes for CASSKGAVSNTEAFF.